This is a list of T cell receptor beta chains from one sample in a study of regulatory T cells in long-lasting Graves disease. MiXCR, run by TCRdb on the multiplex PCR reads, gives a single entry per CDR3 protein. The data hold 600,000 to 850,000 distinct CDR3 sequences, with 30% observed a single time. Source: peripheral blood mononuclear cells (PBMCs), taken when the disease was refractory, from a patient treated with antithyroid drugs. The origin of the receptors is a female donor with Graves disease. Both conserved end residues are part of each CDR3. The order of the fields is J gene, clone size, V gene, D gene, CDR3 protein, CDR3 DNA. A D gene is named only where the DNA matches it firmly. Clone size is not always given. Where it is, it says once, few, many or a class for expanded clones.

TRBJ2-7 - TRBV20-1 - CSAVSEITYEQYF TGCAGTGCCGTTAGCGAGATCACCTACGAGCAGTACTTC
TRBJ2-6 many TRBV6-1 - CASSDGAGANVLTF TGTGCCAGCAGTGACGGCGCCGGGGCCAACGTCCTGACTTTC
TRBJ1-1 - TRBV5-1 - CASGWDFGTEAFF TGCGCCAGCGGTTGGGACTTTGGCACTGAAGCTTTCTTT
TRBJ1-1 few TRBV29-1 TRBD1 CRVLGGMNTEAFF TGCAGGGTTTTAGGGGGCATGAACACTGAAGCTTTCTTT
TRBJ2-1 - TRBV28 TRBD2 CASSPSGRTYSYNEQFF TGTGCCAGCAGTCCTAGCGGGAGGACCTACTCCTACAATGAGCAGTTCTTC
TRBJ2-7 few TRBV7-9 TRBD2 CASSQTSGRAHEQYF TGTGCCAGCAGCCAAACTAGCGGGAGGGCCCACGAGCAGTACTTC
TRBJ2-2 few TRBV11-2 TRBD2 CASSSLRAGGETGELFF TGTGCCAGCAGCTCCCTCCGAGCGGGAGGAGAGACCGGGGAGCTGTTTTTT
TRBJ1-2 - TRBV19 - CASSIRAGETNYGYTF TGTGCCAGTAGTATTCGTGCAGGAGAAACTAACTATGGCTACACCTTC
TRBJ1-2 few TRBV20-1 - CSAETIRAGYSNYGYTF TGCAGTGCTGAAACGATCCGGGCAGGCTACTCTAACTATGGCTACACCTTC
TRBJ1-5 few TRBV12-3/TRBV12-4 TRBD1 CASSGQGANDQPQHF TGTGCCAGCAGTGGACAGGGGGCGAACGATCAGCCCCAGCATTTT
TRBJ1-1 many TRBV2 - CASSASMNTEAFF TGTGCCAGCAGTGCCAGCATGAACACTGAAGCTTTCTTT
TRBJ2-7 - TRBV6-2/TRBV6-3 - CASSQEVGVSHEQYF TGTGCCAGCAGCCAAGAGGTTGGGGTCTCCCACGAGCAGTACTTC
TRBJ2-4 - TRBV11-2 TRBD2 CASSLDRAGGPRSIQYF TGTGCCAGCAGCTTAGACCGAGCGGGAGGGCCGAGGTCCATTCAGTACTTC
TRBJ2-5 - TRBV11-2 - CASSLDTGRQETQYF TGTGCCAGCAGCTTAGATACAGGGCGCCAAGAGACCCAGTACTTC
TRBJ2-7 few TRBV20-1 TRBD2 CSAESASGSYEQYF TGCAGTGCCGAGAGCGCTAGCGGCTCCTACGAGCAGTACTTC
TRBJ2-5 - TRBV7-9 - CASSTGGPQETQYF TGTGCCAGCAGCACCGGTGGTCCCCAAGAGACCCAGTACTTC
TRBJ2-4 - TRBV28 TRBD1 CASSLDRGSKNIQYF TGTGCCAGCAGTTTGGACAGGGGGTCCAAAAACATTCAGTACTTC
TRBJ1-2 - TRBV20-1 - CSAVTEVGGYTF TGCAGTGCGGTCACAGAGGTTGGGGGCTACACCTTC